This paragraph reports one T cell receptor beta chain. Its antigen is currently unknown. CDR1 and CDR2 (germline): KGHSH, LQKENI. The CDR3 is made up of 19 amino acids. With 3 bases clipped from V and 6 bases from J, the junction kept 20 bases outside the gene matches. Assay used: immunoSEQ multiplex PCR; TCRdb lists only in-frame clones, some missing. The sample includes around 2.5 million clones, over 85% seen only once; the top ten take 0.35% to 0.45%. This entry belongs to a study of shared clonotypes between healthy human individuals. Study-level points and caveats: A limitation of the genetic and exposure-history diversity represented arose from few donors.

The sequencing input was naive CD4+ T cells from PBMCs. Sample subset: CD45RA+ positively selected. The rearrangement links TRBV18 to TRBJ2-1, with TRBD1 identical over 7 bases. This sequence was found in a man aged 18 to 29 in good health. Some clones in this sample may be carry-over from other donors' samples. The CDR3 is CASSPGQVRPYSGFNEQFF. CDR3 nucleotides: TGTGCCAGCTCACCTGGACAGGTACGACCCTACAGCGGTTTCAATGAGCAGTTCTTC.